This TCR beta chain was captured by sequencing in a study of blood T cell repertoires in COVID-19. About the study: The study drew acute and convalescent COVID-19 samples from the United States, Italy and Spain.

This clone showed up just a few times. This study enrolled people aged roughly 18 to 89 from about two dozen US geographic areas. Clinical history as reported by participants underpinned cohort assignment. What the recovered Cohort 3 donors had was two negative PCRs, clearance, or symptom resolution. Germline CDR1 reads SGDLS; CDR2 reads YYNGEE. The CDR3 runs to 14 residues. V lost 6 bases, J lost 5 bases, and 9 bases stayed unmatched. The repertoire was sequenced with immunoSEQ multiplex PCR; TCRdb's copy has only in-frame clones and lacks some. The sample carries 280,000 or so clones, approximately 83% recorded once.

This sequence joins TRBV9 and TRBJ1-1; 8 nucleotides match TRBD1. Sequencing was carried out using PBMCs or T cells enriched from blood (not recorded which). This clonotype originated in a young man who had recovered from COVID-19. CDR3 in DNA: TGTGCCAGCACTCCGACAGGGGTTCGGACTGAAGCTTTCTTT. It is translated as CASTPTGVRTEAFF.